Listed below are T cell receptor beta chains from one sample, sequenced in a study of beta chain features in type 1 diabetes. Data came from immunoSEQ multiplex PCR; TCRdb stores just in-frame clones and leaves some out. The table records some 150,000 clones, about 51% of them present only once. The specimen was Tregs from blood. The receptor set was obtained from a young man in good health. Each CDR3 is given with its conserved first and last residue. Each record gives: V gene, J gene, D gene, clone size, CDR3 DNA, CDR3 protein. The D gene is left open where the match is weak. Rows may omit the clone size; those that give it use once, few, many or a size class.

TRBV10-3	TRBJ1-2	NA	NA	TGTGCCATCAGTGAGGGGAGGGTCACTAACTATGGCTACACCTTC	CAISEGRVTNYGYTF
TRBV27	TRBJ2-1	NA	few	TGTGCCAGCAGCAAACCTAGAGGAACGAGTACCTACTCCTACAATGAGCAGTTCTTC	CASSKPRGTSTYSYNEQFF
TRBV7-3	TRBJ1-1	NA	NA	TGTGCCAGCAGCTTACAGGGGAACACTGAAGCTTTCTTT	CASSLQGNTEAFF
TRBV7-9	TRBJ2-1	TRBD2	few	TGTGCCAGCAGCTTTTTGCGGGAGAATAATGAGCAGTTCTTC	CASSFLRENNEQFF
TRBV28	TRBJ2-3	NA	NA	TGTGCCAGCAGTTTATCCCCCATGAGCGGGTACAACACAGATACGCAGTATTTT	CASSLSPMSGYNTDTQYF
TRBV13	TRBJ2-1	TRBD2	few	TGTGCCAGCAGCTCGGGACTAGCGGGAGGCAATGAGCAGTTCTTC	CASSSGLAGGNEQFF
TRBV6-5	TRBJ2-7	NA	NA	TGTGCCAGCAGCATCTGGCACGAGCAGTACTTC	CASSIWHEQYF
TRBV18	TRBJ1-2	TRBD1	few	TGTGCCAGCTCACCACCGGTGACAGGGACTTTCTATGGCTACACCTTC	CASSPPVTGTFYGYTF
TRBV28	TRBJ1-2	TRBD1	NA	TGTGCCAGCAGGTCCACAGGGGGCGGTGATGGCTACACCTTC	CASRSTGGGDGYTF
TRBV30	TRBJ1-1	NA	few	TGTGCCTGCGGGGAAACTGAAGCTTTCTTT	CACGETEAFF
TRBV2	TRBJ2-1	NA	NA	TGTGCCAGCAGGGGGGCTGGAATCTACAATGAGCAGTTCTTC	CASRGAGIYNEQFF